The 21 T cell receptor beta chains below were found in one sample sequenced in a study of CD8+CD57+ T cells in acquired aplastic anemia. CD8+CD57+ cell expansion, shown by flow cytometry, had occurred in the patients selected for sequencing. According to the study, genomic DNA was the template for TCR beta VDJ and CDR3 profiling. TCRdb redid the calling of the reads with MiXCR, one entry per CDR3 protein. The sample consists of 400,000 to 600,000 distinct CDR3 sequences, approximately 32% of them appearing once. The sample was sorted CD4+, CD8+, or CD8+CD57+ T cells (not recorded which) from PBMCs. The receptors derive from a human donor with aplastic anemia.

The rearrangement uses TRBV20-1 and TRBJ2-3; D ambiguous. CDR3 length equals 13 residues. Germline V lookup: CDR1 DFQATT, CDR2 SNEGSKA (reference sequence). Trimming took 3 bases from V and 5 from J, leaving 12 bases between them. This CDR3 reads CSARGFVRDTQYF. CDR3 nucleotide sequence: TGCAGTGCTAGGGGGTTCGTGAGAGATACGCAGTATTTT.

With regard to this clonotype: A junction boundary mismatches the germline segment, possibly from a read error. The genes are TRBV12-5 and TRBJ2-7, with TRBD2 matching 14 bases. Germline V lookup: CDR1 LGHNT, CDR2 FRNRAP. The CDR3 runs to 17 residues. CDR3 protein: CTSGFLGTSGGDYEQYF. CDR3 nucleotides: TGTACTAGTGGTTTCCTCGGGACTAGCGGGGGAGACTACGAGCAGTACTTC.

The chain recombines TRBV15 with TRBJ1-3; D remains ambiguous. The CDR3 has 13 residues. CDR1 LNHNV and CDR2 YYDKDF come from the germline V gene (reference sequence). Trimming left V 10 bases short and J 3 bases short, with 13 bases between. The CDR3 nucleotides read TGTGCCAGCAGTGGCCTCATTGGAAACACCATATATTTT. As protein: CASSGLIGNTIYF.

This clonotype is a singleton in its sample. This rearrangement joins TRBV12-3 or TRBV12-4 to TRBJ2-5, with 7 bases aligning to TRBD1. The J segment lost 2 bases and the V segment lost 6 bases, leaving 9 bases of the junction unmatched. There are 15 residues in the CDR3. Here the CDR3 reads CASRKQGMRQETQYF. CDR3 coding DNA: TGTGCCAGCAGAAAACAGGGGATGCGGCAAGAGACCCAGTACTTC.

Notes on this clonotype: The germline gene is not matched at one end of the junction; a read error may be the cause. This chain uses TRBV10-3 with TRBJ2-3; 8 positions match TRBD1. This CDR3 contains 14 residues. Per germline, CDR1 ENHRY and CDR2 SYGVKD. Here the CDR3 reads CASSTGDRQDTQYF. CDR3 nucleotides: TGTGCCAGCAGTACCGGGGACAGGCAAGATACGCAGTATTTT.

This clonotype turned up a few times. V is TRBV12-5 and J is TRBJ2-1, with unresolved D. The germline gives CDR1 LGHNT, CDR2 FRNRAP. The CDR3 has 11 residues. Trimming cost V 2 bases and J 7 bases, with 3 bases left between them. CDR3 bases: TGTGCTAGTGGTTTGTCAAATGAGCAGTTCTTC. Its protein is CASGLSNEQFF. The variable domain in full, with the rest retrieved from reference TRBV12-5 and TRBJ2-1, is DARVTQTPRHKVTEMGQEVTMRCQPILGHNTVFWYRQTMMQGLELLAYFRNRAPLDDSGMPKDRFSAEMPDATLATLKIQPSEPRDSAVYFCASGLSNEQFFGPGTRLTVL.

This clonotype was detected a few times. The chain combines TRBV19 with TRBJ1-4; possibly TRBD1 for D (6 bases). The V end lost 2 bases, the J end lost 7 bases, and 11 bases lay between the germline ends. This CDR3 is built from 14 residues. The V gene's germline CDR1 is LNHDA and CDR2 SQIVND (reference sequence). CDR3 region: CASSIRGASEKLFF. The CDR3 DNA sequence: TGTGCCAGTAGTATACGGGGGGCCTCTGAAAAACTGTTTTTT.

This clonotype was picked up many times. The chain employs TRBV19 and TRBJ2-7; D might be TRBD2 (5 bases). Germline CDR1 is LNHDA and CDR2 is SQIVND (reference sequence). The CDR3 runs 12 residues. V was trimmed by 3 bases and J by 5 bases, leaving 8 bases between them. The CDR3 loop reads CASSIPGNEQYF. CDR3 DNA sequence: TGTGCCAGTAGTATTCCCGGGAACGAGCAGTACTTC. Filled out from reference TRBV19 and TRBJ2-7, the complete variable domain reads DGGITQSPKYLFRKEGQNVTLSCEQNLNHDAMYWYRQDPGQGLRLIYYSQIVNDFQKGDIAEGYSVSREKKESFPLTVTSAQKNPTAFYLCASSIPGNEQYFGPGTRLTVT.

CDR3 sequence reads: CASSQDLGALAKNIQYF. The DNA of the CDR3 is TGCGCCAGCAGCCAAGATCTTGGTGCATTAGCCAAAAACATTCAGTACTTC. The chain couples TRBV4-1 to TRBJ2-4; D remains unclear. The germline gives CDR1 MGHRA, CDR2 YSYEKL. The ends were cut back, 0 bases at V and 0 bases at J, with 12 bases in the middle. The CDR3 runs 17 residues.

The J gene is TRBJ2-5, the V gene TRBV5-8, with no clear D. V was clipped by 5 bases and J by 2 bases, with 13 bases between them. The CDR3 loop spans 14 amino acids. CDR1 and CDR2 (germline): SGHTS, YDEGEE. CDR3 nucleotides: TGTGCCAGCAGGAAAAGGACGGAACAAGAGACCCAGTACTTC. This encodes CASRKRTEQETQYF.

This clonotype was seen repeatedly, ten times or more. This chain links TRBV7-2 with TRBJ1-3; D might be TRBD1 (5 bases). CDR3 length: 15 residues. The V gene lost 5 bases and the J gene lost 0 bases, with 11 bases spanning the gap. Germline CDR1 reads SGHTA; CDR2 reads FQGNSA. DNA for the CDR3: TGTGCCAGCAGCGGAAACAGGCACTCTGGAAACACCATATATTTT. Translating gives CASSGNRHSGNTIYF.

As concerns this clonotype: Just one base apart from a much larger clone, this may be a read error. The J gene is TRBJ2-5, the V gene TRBV19, with D tentatively TRBD1 or TRBD2 (6 bases each). The CDR3 spans 14 residues. Germline V lookup: CDR1 LNHDA, CDR2 SQIVND (reference sequence). The ends were cut back, 3 bases at V and 9 bases at J, with 17 bases in the middle. The CDR3 sequence: CASSIGGLQEAQYF. The CDR3 DNA reads as TGTGCCAGTAGTATTGGGGGGCTGCAGGAGGCCCAGTACTTC. Using reference TRBV19 and TRBJ2-5 for the parts outside the CDR3, the full variable domain is DGGITQSPKYLFRKEGQNVTLSCEQNLNHDAMYWYRQDPGQGLRLIYYSQIVNDFQKGDIAEGYSVSREKKESFPLTVTSAQKNPTAFYLCASSIGGLQEAQYFGPGTRLLVL.

At least ten counts were recorded for this clonotype. The chain recombines TRBV29-1 with TRBJ2-5; 9 nucleotides match TRBD1. The V gene end was trimmed by 2 bases and the J gene end by 5 bases; junction bases not matched to a gene: 9. The CDR3 extends over 15 amino acids. Germline V gene data show CDR1 as SQVTM and CDR2 as ANQGSEA. DNA for the CDR3: TGCAGCGTTGAACGACGGGACAGGGCTTGGGAGACCCAGTACTTC. Protein product: CSVERRDRAWETQYF.

Written as DNA, the CDR3 is TGTGCCAGCAGCCCAGAGACAGGGCAGTATGGCTACACCTTC. Its protein is CASSPETGQYGYTF. The chain carries TRBV7-9 and TRBJ1-2; 7 nucleotides align to TRBD1. Germline V lookup: CDR1 SEHNR, CDR2 FQNEAQ (reference sequence). This CDR3 region has 14 residues. The J segment lost 5 bases and the V segment lost 5 bases, leaving 8 bases of the junction unmatched.

The J gene is TRBJ2-3, the V gene TRBV6-1, with D perhaps assigned TRBD1 or TRBD2 (5 bases each). The CDR3 extends over 14 amino acids. The V gene lost 6 bases and the J gene lost 4 bases, with 14 bases spanning the gap. In germline, CDR1 is MNHNS, CDR2 SASEGT. This chain's CDR3 is CASRLMGEPDTQYF. In DNA, the CDR3 is TGTGCCAGCAGACTAATGGGGGAACCAGATACGCAGTATTTT.

This clonotype was seen a handful of times. The chain uses TRBV2 and TRBJ2-1, with TRBD1 matching over 10 bases. The V segment lost 7 bases and the J segment 5 bases; nucleotides outside the gene matches: 5. This CDR3 contains 14 residues. Per germline, CDR1 SNHLY and CDR2 FYNNEI. CDR3 DNA sequence: TGTGCCAGCAAACGGGACAGGGGCGACAATGAGCAGTTCTTC. Translation gives CASKRDRGDNEQFF.

This clonotype was found once. The conserved phenylalanine or tryptophan normally closing the CDR3 is absent here, so this likely arose from a read error. No DNA is shown, since the ends of the CDR3 on it are uncertain; the CDR3 is the one TCRdb lists. The genes are TRBV2 and TRBJ1-2; the table assigns TRBD1, which was not confirmed against the DNA. Ends included, the CDR3 has 14 residues. Per germline, CDR1 SNHLY and CDR2 FYNNEI. The CDR3: CASSEGGRGYGYAL.

This clonotype was observed many times. The CDR3 here is CAISEWTGRRDTQYF. CDR3 DNA sequence: TGTGCCATCAGTGAGTGGACAGGGCGGAGAGATACGCAGTATTTT. The chain combines TRBV10-3 with TRBJ2-3; TRBD1 aligns across 8 bases. The germline gives CDR1 ENHRY, CDR2 SYGVKD. The CDR3 totals 15 residues. V shed 1 base and J 5 bases; nucleotides not matched to a gene: 5.

Only a few counts were recorded for this clonotype. The V gene is TRBV19, the J gene TRBJ2-5; 10 bases align to TRBD2. Germline assignment: CDR1 LNHDA and CDR2 SQIVND (reference sequence). The CDR3 covers 16 residues. Unmatched junction bases numbered 9, after V lost 3 bases and J lost 5 bases. CDR3 nucleotides: TGTGCCAGTAGTATTCTAGCGGGGGCCCCAGGGGAGACCCAGTACTTC. This sequence encodes CASSILAGAPGETQYF.

The V and J genes are TRBV15 and TRBJ1-6; D might be TRBD1 (6 bases). This CDR3 region has 15 residues. Trimming took 0 bases from V and 10 from J, leaving 13 bases between them. Per germline, CDR1 LNHNV and CDR2 YYDKDF (reference sequence). CDR3 DNA: TGTGCCACCAGCAGAGAGGGCAGGGACACCTCACCCCTCCACTTT. Its translation is CATSREGRDTSPLHF.

On this clonotype: A much larger clone differs from this one at a single base, so this may be a read error. V gene TRBV7-3 combines with J gene TRBJ1-6; D gene ambiguous. V lost 6 bases to trimming and J lost 9 bases, with 9 bases between them. Germline assignment: CDR1 SGHTA and CDR2 FQGTGA. This CDR3 has 12 residues. This chain's CDR3 is CASSSVRSPLHF. The CDR3 nucleotides are TGTGCCAGCAGTTCAGTACGTTCACCCCTCCACTTT. Based on the CDR3 plus reference TRBV7-3 and TRBJ1-6, the full variable domain is GAGVSQTPSNKVTEKGKYVELRCDPISGHTALYWYRQSLGQGPEFLIYFQGTGAADDSGLPNDRFFAVRPEGSVSTLKIQRTERGDSAVYLCASSSVRSPLHFGNGTRLTVT.